This T cell receptor (beta chain) was identified in a study of T cell repertoires in cytomegalovirus infection. Overall study context: Matching HLA type, along with CMV infection, was indicated by public TCR beta signatures.

Regarding the study as a whole: Dominating the ex vivo response were TCR beta clonotypes that were CMV-specific and HLA-C-restricted.

This CDR3 has 14 residues. Germline V gene data show CDR1 as MNHEY and CDR2 as SVGAGI. V was shortened by 2 bases and J by 5 bases, with 12 bases between the two germline ends. As for this clonotype: The antigen is undetermined.

Using its own MiXCR run on the reads, TCRdb lists one record per CDR3 protein. Of 150,000 or so distinct CDR3 sequences detected, around 22% appear once; the ten largest clones hold 11%. This clonotype originated in a human donor in good health (CMV status not recorded). Some clones in this sample may be carry-over from other donors' samples. V usage is TRBV6-5 and J usage is TRBJ1-2, with no clear D. The sequenced sample was PBMCs. The CDR3 DNA sequence: TGTGCCAGCAGTTACAGGCCGGCGGGTTATGGCTACACCTTC. This gives the protein CASSYRPAGYGYTF.